This TCR beta chain was documented in a study of molecular identifiers for immune sequencing clone quantification. Study-wide results and caveats: With a barcode shared among identical TCR molecules, highly expanded clone sizes could be underestimated. In naive cells, clones above 20 RNA copies held under 1% of molecules, whereas in effector cells they held over 97%.

Worth noting for this clonotype: No antigen is known for it.

Bulk TCR libraries were made with methods that had been previously described and with listed TCR primers. TCRdb re-called the PCR reads through MiXCR, storing one row per CDR3 protein. The data show 600,000 to 650,000 distinct CDR3 sequences, about 20% seen once. CDR3 length: 15 amino acids. Germline values: CDR1 LNHDA, CDR2 SQIVND (reference sequence). The V end lost 3 bases, the J end lost 0 bases, and 11 bases lay between the germline ends. The chain is built from TRBV19 and TRBJ1-1; D is unresolved. Sequencing input: naive CD8+ T cells from blood, with Jurkat cell RNA spiked in. Documented subset: FACS-sorted CD8+CD4-CCR7+CD45RA+ naive T cells. This TCR was recovered from a human donor in good health. Some libraries in this study had Jurkat cell RNA spiked in. The CDR3 DNA reads as TGTGCCAGTAGTATGGCGTTTGGAATGAACACTGAAGCTTTCTTT. This gives the protein CASSMAFGMNTEAFF.